Listed here are 19 T cell receptor beta chains from one sample, sequenced in a study of a mutant IDH1 vaccine in newly diagnosed glioma. These receptors have no identified antigens. Specified time point: week 11, during vaccination. Topical imiquimod accompanied each vaccine dose, which consisted of 300 ug of mutant IDH1 20-mer peptide. Using immunoSEQ multiplex PCR, the repertoire was profiled, and TCRdb retains in-frame clones only, with some absent. Of some 30,000 clones listed, roughly 78% were seen once; the top ten hold approximately 23%. The material sequenced was PBMCs, taken from a glioma patient whose treatment included an IDH1 peptide vaccine. The receptors originated from a man aged 30 to 45 with glioma.

This chain joins TRBV29-1 and TRBJ2-1; TRBD1 matches at 10 bases. CDR1 and CDR2 from the germline V gene are SQVTM and ANQGSEA. The J segment lost 5 bases and the V segment lost 8 bases, leaving 6 bases of the junction unmatched. The CDR3 covers 13 residues. CDR3 in DNA: TGCAGCTTCCGGGACAGGGGTAACAATGAGCAGTTCTTC. Residues: CSFRDRGNNEQFF.

The genes are TRBV7-2 and TRBJ2-3; 7 bases map to TRBD2. Germline V CDR1 and CDR2: SGHTA, FQGNSA. CDR3 length: 15 residues. J lost 2 bases, V lost 1 base, and 3 bases had no gene match. Written as DNA, the CDR3 is TGTGCCAGCAGCTTAGGGGCGGGGGACACAGATACGCAGTATTTT. Translated, it gives CASSLGAGDTDTQYF.

Notes on this clone: The same CDR3 arises from other DNA sequences in this sample as well. The rearrangement links TRBV19 to TRBJ2-7, with 10 positions matching TRBD2. This CDR3 spans 14 amino acids. Germline trimming cut 2 bases from V and 2 bases from J; bases unmatched to any gene: 0. Germline-derived CDR1 and CDR2 are LNHDA and SQIVND (reference sequence). The CDR3 is CASSILAGAYEQYF. The CDR3 DNA reads as TGTGCCAGTAGTATACTAGCGGGAGCCTACGAGCAGTACTTC.

The rearrangement uses TRBV7-3 and TRBJ2-4; 7 bases are a match to TRBD1. Germline-derived CDR1 and CDR2 are SGHTA and FQGTGA. The J segment lost 5 bases and the V segment lost 3 bases, leaving 1 base of the junction unmatched. The CDR3 is 13 amino acids. CDR3 residues: CASSLDRQNIQYF. The DNA of the CDR3 is TGTGCCAGCAGCTTGGACAGGCAAAACATTCAGTACTTC.

The J gene is TRBJ1-5, the V gene TRBV6-6, with 9 bases lining up with TRBD1. Germline assignment: CDR1 MNHNY and CDR2 SVGAGI (reference sequence). The CDR3 length is 16 residues. The junction had 9 bases not matched to a gene; V was cut back by 6 bases and J by 3 bases. The CDR3, as DNA: TGTGCCAGCAGCTCACTCGACAGGGGGGTCAATCAGCCCCAGCATTTT. Its protein product is CASSSLDRGVNQPQHF.

J is TRBJ2-7 and V is TRBV29-1; no firm D call. The CDR3 loop spans 14 amino acids. Between the trimmed V and J ends, which lost 6 bases and 4 bases, there was a span of 19 bases. The V gene's germline CDR1 is SQVTM and CDR2 ANQGSEA. The CDR3 region is CSVPGLTPPYEQYF. For the CDR3, the DNA is TGCAGCGTACCGGGCCTTACTCCTCCATACGAGCAGTACTTC.

The rearrangement joins TRBV19 to TRBJ1-5, with a possible D match to TRBD1 (5 bases). Trimming removed 2 bases from V and 2 bases from J, with 13 bases in between. The CDR3 consists of 16 residues. Germline loops: CDR1 LNHDA, CDR2 SQIVND (reference sequence). CDR3 DNA sequence: TGTGCCAGTAGTATACCCCCCCAGGGCGGCAATCAGCCCCAGCATTTT. Amino acid sequence: CASSIPPQGGNQPQHF.

The chain couples TRBV7-8 to TRBJ2-7; TRBD2 aligns across 8 bases. Germline CDR1 SGHVS, CDR2 FQNEAQ. CDR3 length: 15 amino acids. V shed 1 base, J shed 3 bases, and the junction held 5 bases outside the gene matches. The CDR3 sequence: CASSLEPSGLYEQYF. The CDR3, as DNA: TGTGCCAGCAGCTTAGAGCCTAGCGGGCTCTACGAGCAGTACTTC.

J is TRBJ1-4 and V is TRBV4-3; D remains ambiguous. V dropped 4 bases and J dropped 10 bases, with 10 bases sitting between them. Looked up from germline, CDR1 is LGHNA and CDR2 is YSLEER. This CDR3 contains 12 residues. The CDR3: CASSRELGKLFF. The DNA of the CDR3 is TGCGCCAGCAGCCGGGAGCTAGGAAAACTGTTTTTT.

This clone is classed as medium-sized. The genes are TRBV2 and TRBJ1-2; D not resolved. V dropped 4 bases and J dropped 0 bases, with 6 bases sitting between them. The V gene's germline CDR1 is SNHLY and CDR2 FYNNEI. CDR3 size: 13 residues. The CDR3 protein is CASSVEANYGYTF. CDR3 bases: TGTGCCAGCAGTGTAGAGGCTAACTATGGCTACACCTTC. The full variable domain, in which reference TRBV2 and TRBJ1-2 provide the parts outside the CDR3, is EPEVTQTPSHQVTQMGQEVILRCVPISNHLYFYWYRQILGQKVEFLVSFYNNEISEKSEIFDDQFSVERPDGSNFTLKIRSTKLEDSAMYFCASSVEANYGYTFGSGTRLTVV.

The chain uses TRBV6-5 and TRBJ2-7, with D possibly matching TRBD1 (6 bases). CDR3 length equals 13 residues. Germline CDR1 MNHEY, CDR2 SVGAGI. The V end was cut by 0 bases, the J end by 6 bases, with 9 bases between. Here the CDR3 reads CASSYSVRGEQYF. CDR3 DNA sequence: TGTGCCAGCAGTTACTCGGTCAGGGGCGAGCAGTACTTC.

This chain uses TRBV7-8 with TRBJ1-1, with D unclear. The CDR3 covers 20 residues. Germline values: CDR1 SGHVS, CDR2 FQNEAQ. V was clipped by 5 bases and J by 3 bases, with 31 bases between them. DNA of the CDR3: TGTGCCAGCAGCCCAGATTCAGGATGGAGGGTGGAGTTGGGCCACACTGAAGCTTTCTTT. This sequence encodes CASSPDSGWRVELGHTEAFF.

J is TRBJ2-7 and V is TRBV15; D is possibly TRBD1 or TRBD2 (6 bases each). V shed 1 base and J shed 4 bases, with 14 bases lying between them. This CDR3 comprises 15 residues. CDR1 and CDR2 (germline): LNHNV, YYDKDF (reference sequence). The CDR3 coding sequence is TGTGCCACCAGCAGAGTTTTCGGGGGCGCTTACGAGCAGTACTTC. It yields the protein CATSRVFGGAYEQYF.

This clone was seen once. The CDR3 coding sequence is TGTGCCAGCAGTTGGGGGACAGAGGTTTACGAGCAGTACTTC. Its protein product is CASSWGTEVYEQYF. The V and J genes are TRBV2 and TRBJ2-7, with 7 bases aligning to TRBD1. Trimming at V came to 5 bases and at J to 4 bases, leaving 8 bases not matched to a gene. CDR1 is SNHLY and CDR2 is FYNNEI in the germline V gene. The CDR3 contains 14 residues.

CDR3 loop: CASSLRGELGIEAFF. CDR3 bases: TGCGCCAGCAGCTTGAGAGGGGAACTCGGGATTGAAGCTTTCTTT. The chain recombines TRBV5-1 with TRBJ1-1; D may be TRBD1 (5 bases). V was clipped by 1 base and J by 7 bases, with 17 bases between them. The CDR3 is 15 amino acids. Germline CDR1 reads SGHRS; CDR2 reads YFSETQ.

This clone was seen once. The V gene is TRBV25-1, the J gene TRBJ2-1, with D possibly TRBD1 on 6 matching bases. This CDR3 spans 12 amino acids. CDR1 and CDR2 (germline): MGHDK, SYGVNS. With 7 bases removed from V and 6 bases from J, the gap between germline ends came to 10 bases. CDR3 coding DNA: TGTGCCAGCAATCAGGACAGCAATGAGCAGTTCTTC. Translated, it gives CASNQDSNEQFF. Complete variable domain (other parts from reference TRBV25-1 and TRBJ2-1): EADIYQTPRYLVIGTGKKITLECSQTMGHDKMYWYQQDPGMELHLIHYSYGVNSTEKGDLSSESTVSRIRTEHFPLTLESARPSHTSQYLCASNQDSNEQFFGPGTRLTVL.

The CDR3 sequence: CASSWGYEGTQYF. The DNA of the CDR3 is TGTGCCAGCAGCTGGGGGTATGAGGGTACGCAGTATTTT. The chain couples TRBV27 to TRBJ2-3; the D gene could be TRBD1 or TRBD2 (5 bases each). The CDR3 has 13 residues. Deletions cut 6 bases from V and 8 bases from J, with 15 bases between. The germline CDR1 and CDR2 sequences are MNHEY and SMNVEV (reference sequence).

The J gene is TRBJ1-6, the V gene TRBV5-4; tentative D call: TRBD1 (5 bases). V gave up 2 bases and J gave up 6 bases, with 12 bases separating them. This CDR3 is built from 15 residues. Germline V gives CDR1 SGHNT, CDR2 YYREEE (reference sequence). The CDR3 nucleotides are TGTGCCAGCAGCTTAGGACACACAATTAATTCACCCCTCCACTTT. Translated: CASSLGHTINSPLHF. The full variable domain, completed using reference TRBV5-4 and TRBJ1-6, is ETGVTQSPTHLIKTRGQQVTLRCSSQSGHNTVSWYQQALGQGPQFIFQYYREEENGRGNFPPRFSGLQFPNYSSELNVNALELDDSALYLCASSLGHTINSPLHFGNGTRLTVT.

This clone has a single count. This rearrangement joins TRBV5-1 to TRBJ2-7; no definite D call. Deletions cut 0 bases from V and 0 bases from J, with 7 bases between. The CDR3 is 14 amino acids. Germline CDR1 reads SGHRS; CDR2 reads YFSETQ. CDR3 loop: CASSLDSVSYEQYF. The CDR3 region has the DNA TGCGCCAGCAGCTTGGATTCAGTCTCCTACGAGCAGTACTTC.